Shown below are 20 T cell receptor beta chains from a single sample sequenced in a study of PD-L1 blockade in urothelial cancer. The assay was immunoSEQ multiplex PCR, and TCRdb's table has in-frame clones only and misses some. The sample shows tens of thousands of clones, more than 65% of them seen only once. Time point reported: pretreatment peripheral blood. The starting material was PBMCs, obtained around atezolizumab (anti-PD-L1) treatment. The source is a man between 70 and 80 years old with urothelial cancer.

The sample holds one count of this clone. This chain connects TRBV7-2 to TRBJ2-2; a possible D gene is TRBD1 (6 bases). The CDR3 contains 16 residues. Germline assignment: CDR1 SGHTA and CDR2 FQGNSA. Trimming stripped 1 base from V and 4 bases from J, with 13 bases between. CDR3 sequence reads: CASSLDRVGVTGELFF. For the CDR3, the DNA is TGTGCCAGCAGCTTAGACAGGGTCGGCGTCACCGGGGAGCTGTTTTTT.

V is TRBV28 and J is TRBJ1-2; possibly TRBD1 for D (5 bases). The germline CDR1 and CDR2 sequences are MDHEN and SYDVKM. V gave up 6 bases and J gave up 6 bases, with 14 bases separating them. The CDR3 length is 13 residues. The DNA for the CDR3 is TGTGCCAGCAGCCCCGTTAAAGGGGATGGCTACACCTTC. It specifies CASSPVKGDGYTF.

The chain is built from TRBV6-1 and TRBJ1-3; possibly TRBD1 for D (5 bases). This CDR3 contains 14 residues. Germline CDR1 is MNHNS and CDR2 is SASEGT. Deletions cut 3 bases from V and 2 bases from J, with 8 bases between. This CDR3 reads CASSELGAGNTIYF. The CDR3 DNA reads as TGTGCCAGCAGTGAGTTAGGGGCTGGAAACACCATATATTTT.

This chain links TRBV5-1 with TRBJ2-7; D perhaps matches TRBD2 (5 bases). Germline V gene data show CDR1 as SGHRS and CDR2 as YFSETQ. V lost 0 bases to trimming and J lost 7 bases, with 11 bases between them. The CDR3 has 13 amino acids. CDR3 loop: CASSLAPGEEQYF. The CDR3 nucleotides read TGCGCCAGCAGCTTGGCCCCCGGGGAGGAGCAGTACTTC.

The chain recombines TRBV5-4 with TRBJ2-2; D gene ambiguous. The CDR3 covers 13 residues. V lost 2 bases, J lost 1 base, and 3 bases lay in between. Germline V gives CDR1 SGHNT, CDR2 YYREEE (reference sequence). The CDR3, as DNA: TGTGCCAGCAGCTTCCTGAACACCGGGGAGCTGTTTTTT. This codes for CASSFLNTGELFF.

This chain links TRBV7-8 with TRBJ1-4, with TRBD1 as a possible D gene (6 bases). This CDR3 contains 16 residues. Germline CDR1 reads SGHVS; CDR2 reads FQNEAQ. V was trimmed by 4 bases and J by 0 bases, leaving 12 bases between them. CDR3 amino acids: CASSSGQRTTNEKLFF. For the CDR3, the DNA is TGTGCCAGCAGCTCCGGACAGAGAACAACTAATGAAAAACTGTTTTTT.

This chain joins TRBV6-1 and TRBJ2-5; tentative D call: TRBD1 (5 bases). V gave up 6 bases and J gave up 5 bases, with 13 bases separating them. This CDR3 comprises 13 residues. Germline loops: CDR1 MNHNS, CDR2 SASEGT. In nucleotides, the CDR3 is TGTGCCAGCAGCGAAACAGGTTTGGAGACCCAGTACTTC. This translates into CASSETGLETQYF.

This chain links TRBV5-5 with TRBJ2-1, with D possibly matching TRBD1 (5 bases). The CDR3 sequence is 14 residues long. Trimming shortened V by 0 bases and J by 5 bases, and 9 bases separated the two germline ends. From germline, CDR1 is SGHKS and CDR2 YYEKEE (reference sequence). The CDR3 DNA reads as TGTGCCAGCAGCTTGGCAGGGTTCGACAATGAGCAGTTCTTC. Translating it yields CASSLAGFDNEQFF. Full variable domain (missing parts from reference TRBV5-5 and TRBJ2-1): DAGVTQSPTHLIKTRGQQVTLRCSPISGHKSVSWYQQVLGQGPQFIFQYYEKEERGRGNFPDRFSARQFPNYSSELNVNALLLGDSALYLCASSLAGFDNEQFFGPGTRLTVL.

This chain connects TRBV28 to TRBJ2-3; D may be TRBD2 (6 bases). The CDR3 loop spans 14 amino acids. Per the germline V gene, CDR1 is MDHEN and CDR2 is SYDVKM. V gave up 7 bases and J gave up 5 bases, with 16 bases separating them. CDR3 region: CASKLGGGVDTQYF. The DNA for the CDR3 is TGTGCCAGCAAATTGGGGGGAGGTGTAGATACGCAGTATTTT.

V is TRBV11-2 and J is TRBJ1-1; D uncertain. Per germline, CDR1 SGHAT and CDR2 FQNNGV. V gave up 3 bases and J gave up 1 base, with 9 bases separating them. This CDR3 is 14 amino acids long. CDR3 bases: TGTGCCAGCAGCTTCGCATCACAGAACACTGAAGCTTTCTTT. Translation gives CASSFASQNTEAFF.

For the CDR3, the DNA is TGCGCCAGCAGCGCTGGGAGTGCCTCCTACGAGCAGTACTTC. Amino acids: CASSAGSASYEQYF. The rearrangement joins TRBV4-1 to TRBJ2-7; D might be TRBD2 (5 bases). Germline V CDR1 and CDR2: MGHRA, YSYEKL. The length of the CDR3 is 14 residues. Trimming shortened V by 5 bases and J by 0 bases, and 11 bases separated the two germline ends.

The chain has TRBV18 and TRBJ2-7; D is possibly TRBD2 (5 bases). Germline assignment: CDR1 KGHSH and CDR2 LQKENI. Trimming left V 3 bases short and J 3 bases short, with 6 bases between. The CDR3 covers 12 residues. In DNA form, the CDR3 reads TGTGCCAGCTCACCTCGGGGCTACGAGCAGTACTTC. This translates into CASSPRGYEQYF.

The chain joins TRBV5-1 to TRBJ2-2; TRBD2 aligns across 10 bases. CDR3 length equals 15 residues. The ends lost 1 base at V and 7 bases at J; junction bases unmatched: 4. Germline loops: CDR1 SGHRS, CDR2 YFSETQ. In DNA form, the CDR3 reads TGCGCCAGCAGCTTGTCTAGCGGGAGAGGCGGGGAGCTGTTTTTT. Residues: CASSLSSGRGGELFF.

Here the CDR3 reads CASSYSDRGTDTQYF. As DNA, the CDR3 is TGTGCCAGCAGTTACTCTGACAGGGGCACAGATACGCAGTATTTT. The J gene is TRBJ2-3, the V gene TRBV6-5; 7 bases line up with TRBD1. The CDR3 covers 15 residues. Trimming cost V 0 bases and J 1 base; bases outside gene matches: 1. Germline V lookup: CDR1 MNHEY, CDR2 SVGAGI.

This clone appeared a few times. This chain links TRBV7-3 with TRBJ2-1; 13 nucleotides align to TRBD2. The CDR3 contains 15 residues. Germline CDR1 reads SGHTA; CDR2 reads FQGTGA. The V gene end was trimmed by 5 bases and the J gene end by 8 bases; junction bases not matched to a gene: 6. The CDR3 DNA follows: TGTGCCAGCAGCCCGGGACTAGCGGGATCGGATGAGCAGTTCTTC. Residues: CASSPGLAGSDEQFF.

This chain uses TRBV2 with TRBJ2-1; 9 bases agree with TRBD1. With V trimmed by 6 bases and J by 2 bases, 14 bases remained unmatched. Germline assignment: CDR1 SNHLY and CDR2 FYNNEI. This CDR3 has 18 amino acids. The CDR3 sequence: CASSVEGQGLAPYNEQFF. DNA of the CDR3: TGTGCCAGCAGCGTGGAGGGACAGGGACTGGCGCCCTACAATGAGCAGTTCTTC. The full variable domain, rest sourced from reference TRBV2 and TRBJ2-1, is EPEVTQTPSHQVTQMGQEVILRCVPISNHLYFYWYRQILGQKVEFLVSFYNNEISEKSEIFDDQFSVERPDGSNFTLKIRSTKLEDSAMYFCASSVEGQGLAPYNEQFFGPGTRLTVL.

This chain links TRBV19 with TRBJ2-3; D possibly corresponds to TRBD1 (6 bases). Germline values: CDR1 LNHDA, CDR2 SQIVND (reference sequence). There are 14 residues in the CDR3. Trimming removed 5 bases from V and 0 bases from J, with 9 bases in between. The CDR3 reads CASSHDRSTDTQYF. The DNA of the CDR3 is TGTGCCAGTAGTCACGACAGGAGCACAGATACGCAGTATTTT.

The chain carries TRBV5-1 and TRBJ2-3, with D perhaps TRBD2 (5 bases). V was trimmed by 0 bases and J by 0 bases, leaving 11 bases between them. Germline V lookup: CDR1 SGHRS, CDR2 YFSETQ. This CDR3 comprises 16 residues. CDR3 amino acids: CASSLDRSGSTDTQYF. The CDR3 DNA is TGCGCCAGCAGCTTGGATCGGAGCGGTAGCACAGATACGCAGTATTTT.

V is TRBV9 and J is TRBJ1-2; weak D call: TRBD1 (5 bases). V dropped 1 base and J dropped 7 bases, with 8 bases sitting between them. The V gene's germline CDR1 is SGDLS and CDR2 YYNGEE. The CDR3 has 12 residues. The CDR3 nucleotides read TGTGCCAGCAGCGTAAGGGGAGGTGGCTACACCTTC. This codes for CASSVRGGGYTF.

The chain has TRBV4-1 and TRBJ1-2; 11 bases are a match to TRBD1. V trimming: 4 bases; J trimming: 5 bases; junction bases outside the gene matches: 6. The CDR3 extends over 15 amino acids. CDR1 is MGHRA and CDR2 is YSYEKL in the germline V gene. In DNA, the CDR3 is TGCGCCAGCAGCCTCCGGACAGGGGGCGGGTATGGCTACACCTTC. This gives the protein CASSLRTGGGYGYTF.